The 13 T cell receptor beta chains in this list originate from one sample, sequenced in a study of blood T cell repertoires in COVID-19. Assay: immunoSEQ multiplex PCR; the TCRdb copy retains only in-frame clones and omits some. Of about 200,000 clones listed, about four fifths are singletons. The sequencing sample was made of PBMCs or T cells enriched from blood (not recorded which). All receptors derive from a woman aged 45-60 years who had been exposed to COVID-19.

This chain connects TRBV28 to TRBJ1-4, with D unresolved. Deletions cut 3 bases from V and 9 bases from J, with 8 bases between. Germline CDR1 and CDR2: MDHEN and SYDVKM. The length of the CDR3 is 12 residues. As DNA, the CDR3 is TGTGCCAGCAGTTTGGGCAGACAAAAACTGTTTTTT. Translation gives CASSLGRQKLFF.

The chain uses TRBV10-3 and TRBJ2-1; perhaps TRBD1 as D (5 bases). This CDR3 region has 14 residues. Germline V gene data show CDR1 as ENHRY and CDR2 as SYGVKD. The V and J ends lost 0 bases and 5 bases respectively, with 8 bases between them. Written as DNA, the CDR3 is TGTGCCATCAGTGAGTCTCCGGACAACAATGAGCAGTTCTTC. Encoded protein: CAISESPDNNEQFF.

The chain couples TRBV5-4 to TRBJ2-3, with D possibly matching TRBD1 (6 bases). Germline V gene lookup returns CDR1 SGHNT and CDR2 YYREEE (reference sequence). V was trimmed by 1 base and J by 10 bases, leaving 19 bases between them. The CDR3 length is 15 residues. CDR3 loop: CASSLNRAAMMAQYF. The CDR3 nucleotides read TGTGCCAGCAGCTTGAACAGGGCAGCCATGATGGCGCAGTATTTT. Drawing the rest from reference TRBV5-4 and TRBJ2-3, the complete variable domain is ETGVTQSPTHLIKTRGQQVTLRCSSQSGHNTVSWYQQALGQGPQFIFQYYREEENGRGNFPPRFSGLQFPNYSSELNVNALELDDSALYLCASSLNRAAMMAQYFGPGTRLTVL.

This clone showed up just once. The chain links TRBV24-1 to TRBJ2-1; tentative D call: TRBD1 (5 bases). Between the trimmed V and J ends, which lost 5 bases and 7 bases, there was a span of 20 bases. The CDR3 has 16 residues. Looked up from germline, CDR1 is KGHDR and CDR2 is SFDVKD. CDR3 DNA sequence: TGTGCCACCAGTGGTTCCCAGCAGGGAATGCGGAATGAGCAGTTCTTC. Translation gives CATSGSQQGMRNEQFF.

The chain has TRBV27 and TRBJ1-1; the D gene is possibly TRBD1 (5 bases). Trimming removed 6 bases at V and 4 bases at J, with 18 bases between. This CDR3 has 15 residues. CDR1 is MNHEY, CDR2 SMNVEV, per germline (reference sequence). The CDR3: CASSLESGRGTEAFF. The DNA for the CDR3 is TGTGCCAGCAGCCTAGAATCAGGGAGGGGCACTGAAGCTTTCTTT.

CDR3 loop: CATSDALTGDETQYF. DNA for the CDR3: TGTGCCACCAGTGATGCCCTGACAGGGGATGAGACCCAGTACTTC. The chain couples TRBV24-1 to TRBJ2-5; 8 nucleotides match TRBD1. Germline CDR1 KGHDR, CDR2 SFDVKD. The junction had 7 bases not matched to a gene; V was cut back by 3 bases and J by 5 bases. The CDR3 is made up of 15 amino acids.

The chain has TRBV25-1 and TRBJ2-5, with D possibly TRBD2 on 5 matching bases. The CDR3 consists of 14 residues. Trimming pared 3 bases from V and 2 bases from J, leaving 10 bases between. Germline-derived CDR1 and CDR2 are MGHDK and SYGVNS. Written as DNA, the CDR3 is TGTGCCAGCAGTGACCGACTACTACAAGAGACCCAGTACTTC. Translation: CASSDRLLQETQYF.

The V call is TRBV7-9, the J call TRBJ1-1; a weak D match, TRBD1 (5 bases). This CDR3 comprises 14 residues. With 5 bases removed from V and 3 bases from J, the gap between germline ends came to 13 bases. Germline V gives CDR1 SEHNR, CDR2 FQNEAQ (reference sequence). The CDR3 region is CASSPAGHDTEAFF. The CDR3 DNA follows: TGTGCCAGCAGCCCAGCCGGACACGACACTGAAGCTTTCTTT.

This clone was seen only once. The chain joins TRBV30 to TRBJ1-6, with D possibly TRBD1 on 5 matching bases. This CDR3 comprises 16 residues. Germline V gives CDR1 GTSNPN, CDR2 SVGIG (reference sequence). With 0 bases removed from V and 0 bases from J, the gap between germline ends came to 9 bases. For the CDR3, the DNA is TGTGCCTGGAGTGTTGGAGGGGTCTCCTATAATTCACCCCTCCACTTT. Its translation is CAWSVGGVSYNSPLHF.

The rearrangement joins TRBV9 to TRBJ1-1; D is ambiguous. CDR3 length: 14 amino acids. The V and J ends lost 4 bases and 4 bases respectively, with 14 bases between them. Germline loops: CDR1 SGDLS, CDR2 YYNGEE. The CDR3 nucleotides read TGTGCCAGCAGCAGAGATCCGGTTCTCACTGAAGCTTTCTTT. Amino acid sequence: CASSRDPVLTEAFF.

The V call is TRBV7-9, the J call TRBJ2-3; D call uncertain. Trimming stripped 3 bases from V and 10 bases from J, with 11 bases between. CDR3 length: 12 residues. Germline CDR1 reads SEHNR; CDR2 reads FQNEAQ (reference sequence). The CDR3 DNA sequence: TGTGCCAGCAGCTTCGCGGAGCATGCGCAGTATTTT. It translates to CASSFAEHAQYF.

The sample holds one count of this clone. CDR3 bases: TGTGCCAGCAGCTTAGGATACGGGACAGGACTTTCCTACGAGCAGTACTTC. It encodes CASSLGYGTGLSYEQYF. This chain links TRBV7-2 with TRBJ2-7, with 8 bases matching TRBD1. Trimming at V came to 1 base and at J to 1 base, leaving 9 bases not matched to a gene. This CDR3 contains 17 residues. Germline V gene data show CDR1 as SGHTA and CDR2 as FQGNSA.

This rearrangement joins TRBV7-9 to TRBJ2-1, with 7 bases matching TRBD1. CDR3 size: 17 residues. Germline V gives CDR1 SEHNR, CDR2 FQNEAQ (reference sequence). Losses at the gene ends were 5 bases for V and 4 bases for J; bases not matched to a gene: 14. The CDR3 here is CASSPIPGTEDYNEQFF. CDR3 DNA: TGTGCCAGCAGCCCAATACCCGGGACAGAAGATTACAATGAGCAGTTCTTC.